Shown below are 2 T cell receptor beta chains from a single sample sequenced in a study of blood T cell repertoires in COVID-19. Clones were read by immunoSEQ multiplex PCR, and TCRdb kept only the in-frame ones, dropping some. This table has roughly 76,000 clones, around 86% appearing once. Sequencing used peripheral blood. The origin of the receptors is a woman older than 75 with active or convalescent COVID-19.

V usage is TRBV7-8 and J usage is TRBJ1-2, with D possibly TRBD1 on 6 matching bases. This CDR3 has 14 residues. V dropped 0 bases and J dropped 8 bases, with 13 bases sitting between them. The germline gives CDR1 SGHVS, CDR2 FQNEAQ. The DNA for the CDR3 is TGTGCCAGCAGCTTAGCAGGGGACACGGAAGGCTACACCTTC. Its translation is CASSLAGDTEGYTF.

This rearrangement joins TRBV30 to TRBJ1-2; no reliable D call. Trimming cost V 2 bases and J 1 base, with 14 bases left between them. Germline loops: CDR1 GTSNPN, CDR2 SVGIG (reference sequence). This CDR3 region has 15 residues. The CDR3 region has the DNA TGTGCCTGGAGTCTTGGGCAAGAGCTTAACTATGGCTACACCTTC. Translation: CAWSLGQELNYGYTF.